The 18 T cell receptor beta chains below come from one sample, sequenced in a study of OX40 agonist ivuxolimab in advanced cancers. The table came from immunoSEQ multiplex PCR; TCRdb's copy has only in-frame clones and leaves some out. The data contain roughly 48,000 clones, over 85% of them singletons. The sample consisted of CD4+ or CD8+ T cells sorted from blood, taken in a trial of the OX40 agonist ivuxolimab. The source is an adult with an advanced solid tumor such as melanoma, head and neck, liver or kidney cancer.

The chain couples TRBV19 to TRBJ1-6; TRBD1 matches at 9 bases. This CDR3 contains 14 residues. Germline CDR1 reads LNHDA; CDR2 reads SQIVND (reference sequence). J was trimmed by 10 bases and V by 7 bases; bases with no gene match: 8. The CDR3 protein is CASKRTGEGSPLHF. In nucleotides, the CDR3 is TGTGCCAGTAAGCGGACAGGGGAAGGATCACCCCTCCACTTT.

The genes are TRBV19 and TRBJ1-1; 10 bases line up with TRBD1. CDR3 size: 18 residues. The junction had 14 bases not matched to a gene; V was cut back by 3 bases and J by 4 bases. Germline V CDR1 and CDR2: LNHDA, SQIVND (reference sequence). The CDR3: CASSISGDRGPRSTEAFF. The CDR3 bases are TGTGCCAGTAGTATTAGCGGGGACAGGGGCCCGAGGAGCACTGAAGCTTTCTTT.

The chain links TRBV29-1 to TRBJ2-1; unclear D gene. CDR1 is SQVTM and CDR2 is ANQGSEA in the germline V gene. Trimming cost V 4 bases and J 6 bases, with 7 bases left between them. The length of the CDR3 is 11 residues. DNA for the CDR3: TGCAGCGTTGCCGACGGCAATGAGCAGTTCTTC. Protein sequence: CSVADGNEQFF.

This chain uses TRBV4-2 with TRBJ2-5; D not certain. In germline, CDR1 is LGHNA, CDR2 YNFKEQ. The CDR3 has 15 amino acids. V lost 0 bases to trimming and J lost 2 bases, with 10 bases between them. CDR3 sequence (DNA): TGTGCCAGCAGCCAAGAGCTCCAGATACAAGAGACCCAGTACTTC. It specifies CASSQELQIQETQYF.

CDR3 nucleotide sequence: TGTGCCAGCAGCATAGACCGGGACAGGGGGAAGGATACGCAGTATTTT. Translation gives CASSIDRDRGKDTQYF. The V call is TRBV28, the J call TRBJ2-3; 11 nucleotides line up with TRBD1. After removal of 6 bases from V and 6 bases from J, the junction contained 11 bases not matched to a gene. CDR1 and CDR2 from the germline V gene are MDHEN and SYDVKM. The CDR3 length is 16 residues.

The chain carries TRBV19 and TRBJ1-3; 8 positions agree with TRBD1. There are 16 residues in the CDR3. Per the germline V gene, CDR1 is LNHDA and CDR2 is SQIVND (reference sequence). V lost 6 bases to trimming and J lost 3 bases; unmatched junction nucleotides: 10. The CDR3 DNA is TGTGCCAGTAGCGCTGAGGACAGGGTCTTTGGAAACACCATATATTTT. Amino acid sequence: CASSAEDRVFGNTIYF.

This chain uses TRBV18 with TRBJ2-3; D may be TRBD2 (5 bases). The length of the CDR3 is 16 residues. Deletions cut 0 bases from V and 4 bases from J, with 14 bases between. Germline CDR1 reads KGHSH; CDR2 reads LQKENI. CDR3 sequence: CASSPPHFSSADTQYF. The CDR3 region has the DNA TGTGCCAGCTCACCACCCCACTTCAGTAGCGCAGATACGCAGTATTTT.

The chain employs TRBV19 and TRBJ2-5; D ambiguous. V shed 1 base and J shed 2 bases, with 11 bases lying between them. The CDR3 covers 15 residues. The germline CDR1 and CDR2 sequences are LNHDA and SQIVND (reference sequence). CDR3 residues: CASSIGAADQETQYF. The DNA of the CDR3 is TGTGCCAGTAGTATAGGTGCGGCAGATCAAGAGACCCAGTACTTC.

The chain is built from TRBV6-5 and TRBJ2-2; no clear D. V was clipped by 6 bases and J by 5 bases, with 4 bases between them. This CDR3 contains 11 residues. Germline V CDR1 and CDR2: MNHEY, SVGAGI. The CDR3 DNA reads TGTGCCAGCAGAACTACCGGGGAGCTGTTTTTT. Residues: CASRTTGELFF.

Within the sample, this clone is medium-sized. The chain is built from TRBV27 and TRBJ2-7, with a tentative D call TRBD1 (6 bases). V gave up 3 bases and J gave up 5 bases, with 11 bases separating them. CDR3 size: 13 residues. Looked up from germline, CDR1 is MNHEY and CDR2 is SMNVEV (reference sequence). The CDR3 DNA reads as TGTGCCAGCAGTTTCACAGGGAACCACGAGCAGTACTTC. This gives the protein CASSFTGNHEQYF.

The chain is built from TRBV27 and TRBJ1-3; D unclear. CDR3 length: 14 amino acids. Germline V gene lookup returns CDR1 MNHEY and CDR2 SMNVEV (reference sequence). V lost 2 bases and J lost 0, with 5 bases in between. The CDR3 region has the DNA TGTGCCAGCAGTTTAGCCCTCTCTGGAAACACCATATATTTT. As protein: CASSLALSGNTIYF.

The CDR3 DNA reads as TGTGCCAGCAGCCCAGAAAGCGGGGGGGACGGCACAGATACGCAGTATTTT. It specifies CASSPESGGDGTDTQYF. The genes are TRBV7-9 and TRBJ2-3, with 10 bases identical to TRBD2. The germline CDR1 and CDR2 sequences are SEHNR and FQNEAQ (reference sequence). V lost 5 bases to trimming and J lost 1 base; unmatched junction nucleotides: 9. The CDR3 contains 17 residues. The entire variable domain, with the rest obtained from reference TRBV7-9 and TRBJ2-3, is as follows: DTGVSQNPRHKITKRGQNVTFRCDPISEHNRLYWYRQTLGQGPEFLTYFQNEAQLEKSRLLSDRFSAERPKGSFSTLEIQRTEQGDSAMYLCASSPESGGDGTDTQYFGPGTRLTVL.

The J gene is TRBJ2-7, the V gene TRBV14, with D perhaps TRBD2 (5 bases). The CDR3 extends over 13 amino acids. V was clipped by 4 bases and J by 2 bases, with 9 bases between them. Germline V gives CDR1 SGHDN, CDR2 FVKESK. The DNA for the CDR3 is TGTGCCAGCAGCCTCTCCGGGGCCTACGAGCAGTACTTC. Translated, it gives CASSLSGAYEQYF.

The chain has TRBV7-2 and TRBJ2-7, with 15 bases aligning to TRBD2. J was trimmed by 5 bases and V by 8 bases; bases with no gene match: 10. The CDR3 contains 16 residues. The germline gives CDR1 SGHTA, CDR2 FQGNSA. The CDR3 sequence is CASRGLAGGFNHEQYF. In nucleotides, the CDR3 is TGTGCCAGCCGGGGACTAGCGGGGGGTTTTAACCACGAGCAGTACTTC.

Only one count was recorded for this clone. The CDR3 DNA sequence: TGCGCCAGCAGCTTGGCAGCTTTCTATGGCTACACCTTC. This gives the protein CASSLAAFYGYTF. The chain has TRBV5-1 and TRBJ1-2, with D unclear. V was trimmed by 0 bases and J by 4 bases, leaving 7 bases between them. Germline-derived CDR1 and CDR2 are SGHRS and YFSETQ. The CDR3 contains 13 residues.

The rearrangement uses TRBV9 and TRBJ1-4; TRBD1 is a possible D gene (5 bases). Germline CDR1 and CDR2: SGDLS and YYNGEE. The CDR3 is 16 residues long. V was pared by 0 bases and J by 3 bases, with 12 bases between. CDR3 amino acids: CASSVVDRGPNEKLFF. In nucleotides, the CDR3 is TGTGCCAGCAGCGTAGTAGATCGGGGACCTAATGAAAAACTGTTTTTT.

CDR3 sequence: CASSQGDSSYEQYF. In DNA form, the CDR3 reads TGCGCCAGCAGCCAAGGGGACAGCTCCTACGAGCAGTACTTC. This chain links TRBV4-3 with TRBJ2-7, with 7 bases lining up with TRBD1. The J segment lost 0 bases and the V segment lost 1 base, leaving 0 bases of the junction unmatched. In germline, CDR1 is LGHNA, CDR2 YSLEER. This CDR3 contains 14 residues.

This chain uses TRBV30 with TRBJ1-1; D unresolved. With 4 bases removed from V and 1 base from J, the gap between germline ends came to 4 bases. The germline gives CDR1 GTSNPN, CDR2 SVGIG (reference sequence). The CDR3 totals 11 residues. CDR3 residues: CAWNWNTEAFF. DNA for the CDR3: TGTGCCTGGAATTGGAACACTGAAGCTTTCTTT.